The rows below give T cell receptor beta chains drawn from one sample of a study of T-cell reconstitution after alpha-beta-depleted transplantation in children. TCRdb reprocessed the PCR reads with MiXCR, giving one entry per CDR3 protein. The sample shows around 240,000 distinct CDR3 sequences, 9.7% of them seen only once. Source: PBMCs from the stem cell graft donor, taken from the stem cell graft. Every receptor here comes from a human donor who donated a stem cell graft to a child with SCID. Both conserved end residues are part of each CDR3. Each record gives: V gene, J gene, clone size, D gene, CDR3 DNA, CDR3 protein. D genes are given only for firm matches. Part of the rows lack a size; the others show once, few, many or a class for expanded clones.

>TRBV12-3/TRBV12-4|TRBJ1-1|many|.
TGTGCCAGCAGTTTATGGGTGGCTGAAGCTTTCTTT
CASSLWVAEAFF
>TRBV2|TRBJ2-7|.|.
TGTGCCAGCAGTGAAACCGATACTGCCTACGAGCAGTACTTC
CASSETDTAYEQYF
>TRBV9|TRBJ2-1|many|TRBD2
TGTGCCAGCAGCGCTAGCGGAAGCTCCTACAATGAGCAGTTCTTC
CASSASGSSYNEQFF
>TRBV5-1|TRBJ2-2|many|TRBD2
TGCGCCAGCAGCTTGTCGGGGGGAACTACGTCCACCGGGGAGCTGTTTTTT
CASSLSGGTTSTGELFF
>TRBV30|TRBJ2-7|many|.
TGTGCCTGGAGTGTACTAAGTGAGCAGTACTTC
CAWSVLSEQYF
>TRBV10-3|TRBJ2-2|many|.
TGTGCCATCAGTGGGGGGATCGGAGGCGAGCTGTTTTTT
CAISGGIGGELFF
>TRBV7-9|TRBJ1-1|.|.
TGTGCCAGCAGCTTAAGGAGGGGCCCTTCGACTGAAGCTTTCTTT
CASSLRRGPSTEAFF
>TRBV5-1|TRBJ1-3|.|.
TGCGCCAGCAGCTTGAGCGGCAGGAGCTCTTTCTCTGGAAACACCATATATTTT
CASSLSGRSSFSGNTIYF
>TRBV12-3/TRBV12-4|TRBJ1-5|many|.
TGTGCCAGCAGTTTTTGGGTTAGCAATCAGCCCCAGCATTTT
CASSFWVSNQPQHF
>TRBV7-2|TRBJ2-5|many|.
TGTGCCAGCAGCCTAATGGGTGGGAGCGACCAGTACTTC
CASSLMGGSDQYF
>TRBV7-2|TRBJ1-6|many|.
TGTGCCAGCAGCTTAGGGACGGTCGGATCCCTCCACTTT
CASSLGTVGSLHF
>TRBV15|TRBJ2-2|few|.
TGTGCCACCAGCAGAGAGACAGGCACTCTGCGGACCGGGGAGCTGTTTTTT
CATSRETGTLRTGELFF
>TRBV20-1|TRBJ2-7|.|TRBD2
TGCAGTGGACTAGCGGGGGGGCCCCACGAGCAGTACTTC
CSGLAGGPHEQYF
>TRBV4-3|TRBJ1-2|.|.
TGCGCCAGCAGCCAAGAAGCGGTCCCTAACTATGGCTACACCTTC
CASSQEAVPNYGYTF
>TRBV20-1|TRBJ2-7|.|.
TGCAGTGCTAGAGGCAGGGGCGAGCAGTACTTC
CSARGRGEQYF
>TRBV20-1|TRBJ1-1|many|TRBD1
TGCAGTGCTACAAGGGGGCCTGAAGCTTTCTTT
CSATRGPEAFF
>TRBV20-1|TRBJ2-7|many|TRBD2
TGCAGTGCTCACAAGACTAGCGGGAACTCCTACGAGCAGTACTTC
CSAHKTSGNSYEQYF
>TRBV11-2|TRBJ2-2|many|TRBD2
TGTGCCAGCAGCTTAGATCCTAGCGGGGAGGGCACCGGGGAGCTGTTTTTT
CASSLDPSGEGTGELFF
>TRBV7-8|TRBJ1-1|many|.
TGTGCCAGCAGCTTATTTGAGAACACTGAAGCTTTCTTT
CASSLFENTEAFF
>TRBV5-1|TRBJ2-5|many|TRBD1
TGCGCCAGCAGCTCGGACAGGGGGCTAGGAGTAGAGACCCAGTACTTC
CASSSDRGLGVETQYF
>TRBV5-1|TRBJ1-1|many|TRBD1
TGCGCCAGCAGCTCGACAGGGCCCAACACTGAAGCTTTCTTT
CASSSTGPNTEAFF
>TRBV20-1|TRBJ2-3|few|.
TGCAGTCCCTACGACCCCGGCACAGATACGCAGTATTTT
CSPYDPGTDTQYF
>TRBV2|TRBJ1-2|many|.
TGTGCCAGCACCCGAGACGGGTACTATGGCTACACCTTC
CASTRDGYYGYTF
>TRBV7-8|TRBJ1-1|few|.
TGTGCCAGCAGCTTAGCGAGGGTAGGGTTGACTGAAGCTTTCTTT
CASSLARVGLTEAFF
>TRBV6-1|TRBJ1-4|many|TRBD1
TGTGCCAGCAGAAGGGGAGGGACAGCGCAAGGAAAACTGTTTTTT
CASRRGGTAQGKLFF
>TRBV5-1|TRBJ1-5|many|.
TGCGCCAGCAGCTTGGCCAGTAATCAGCCCCAGCATTTT
CASSLASNQPQHF
>TRBV10-3|TRBJ1-1|many|.
TGTGCCATCAGCGGCGGGGGGGTTGAAGCTTTCTTT
CAISGGGVEAFF
>TRBV2|TRBJ2-4|many|.
TGTGCCAGCAGTGGCGAGGAGACTTCCAAAAACATTCAGTACTTC
CASSGEETSKNIQYF
>TRBV12-3/TRBV12-4|TRBJ1-1|many|.
TGTGCCAGCAGTTTTCGGACGGCAGTGAACACTGAAGCTTTCTTT
CASSFRTAVNTEAFF
>TRBV20-1|TRBJ1-1|few|.
TGCAGTGCTAGCCACAAACCCTCGAACACTGAAGCTTTCTTT
CSASHKPSNTEAFF
>TRBV12-3/TRBV12-4|TRBJ1-2|many|.
TGTGCCAGCAGAGTAGGCGGACTAAACTATGGCTACACCTTC
CASRVGGLNYGYTF
>TRBV20-1|TRBJ2-1|many|TRBD2
TGCAGTGCTAGTTCTTCCGAAGGAGGACTAGATTTACATGAGCAGTTCTTC
CSASSSEGGLDLHEQFF
>TRBV7-3|TRBJ2-2|many|.
TGTGCCAGCAGCTCCCGGGGAACGCAGGGTTCCGGGGAGCTGTTTTTT
CASSSRGTQGSGELFF
>TRBV11-2|TRBJ2-7|many|TRBD2
TGTGCCAGCAGCTTTGGACTAGAGGGCGAGCAGTACTTC
CASSFGLEGEQYF
>TRBV7-2|TRBJ1-6|many|TRBD1
TGTGCCAGCAGCTTAGTGGGACAGAGCTCCTATAATTCACCCCTCCACTTT
CASSLVGQSSYNSPLHF
>TRBV29-1|TRBJ2-7|many|.
TGCAGCGTTGAATGGCGGGTGATAAACTACGAGCAGTACTTC
CSVEWRVINYEQYF
>TRBV6-1|TRBJ1-1|many|.
TGTGCCAGCATCCACAGGGCTTCGGGCACTGAAGCTTTCTTT
CASIHRASGTEAFF
>TRBV19|TRBJ2-3|.|.
TGTGCCAGTCGCGGGGAGAACACAGATACGCAGTATTTT
CASRGENTDTQYF
>TRBV9|TRBJ2-1|many|TRBD2
TGTGCCAGCAGCGGGCAAAGCCGACTAGCGGGGTACGCTGAGCAGTTCTTC
CASSGQSRLAGYAEQFF
>TRBV5-1|TRBJ2-1|many|.
TGCGCCAGCAGCTTTTTGGCGGGGGCTAGGAATGAGCAGTTCTTC
CASSFLAGARNEQFF
>TRBV7-9|TRBJ1-2|many|.
TGTGCCAGCAGCTTATTACGGACGGAAGCTTCGGAGGGCTACACCTTC
CASSLLRTEASEGYTF
>TRBV6-6|TRBJ2-3|many|.
TGTGCCATCCGTCCTTACCCTAGTCCTACGCAGTATTTT
CAIRPYPSPTQYF
>TRBV7-2|TRBJ1-1|many|.
TGCGCCAGCAGCTTCTCGGGGGGGAACACTGAAGCTTTCTTT
CASSFSGGNTEAFF
>TRBV20-1|TRBJ2-7|few|.
TGCAGTGCTAGAGACCGGTTTACCTACGAGCAGTACTTC
CSARDRFTYEQYF
>TRBV5-1|TRBJ2-5|many|.
TGCGCCAGCAGCCAGAACGGTCGACAAGAGACCCAGTACTTC
CASSQNGRQETQYF
>TRBV11-2|TRBJ2-3|many|TRBD2
TGTGCCAGCAGCCGTCAGGGAGGGTTTGGCACAGATACGCAGTATTTT
CASSRQGGFGTDTQYF